One and the same sample provided the 6 T cell receptor beta chains below, sequenced in a study of Ad26.COV2.S vaccination and SARS-CoV-2 variants. Assay used: immunoSEQ multiplex PCR; TCRdb lists only in-frame clones, some missing. The table shows a few hundred thousand clones, with around 89% occurring only once. Noted treatment: 15 to 20 received Ad26.COV2.S at low or high dose, single or two shots; several received placebo; per-sample allocation not given. The study sampled participants on day 63 after the first vaccine or placebo injection. Sequencing used peripheral blood, obtained in a trial of Ad26.COV2.S vaccine versus placebo. The receptors come from a person between 18 and 60 years old who received the Ad26.COV2.S COVID-19 vaccine or a placebo.

The chain combines TRBV14 with TRBJ2-2; D uncertain. Per germline, CDR1 SGHDN and CDR2 FVKESK. The CDR3 covers 13 residues. V gave up 6 bases and J gave up 5 bases, with 10 bases separating them. The CDR3 bases are TGTGCCAGCAGGCCGGGTTTTACCGGGGAGCTGTTTTTT. It translates to CASRPGFTGELFF.

This clone was observed once. V and J are TRBV19 and TRBJ1-5; tentatively, D is TRBD1 (5 bases). V was pared by 3 bases and J by 5 bases, with 11 bases between. The germline V gene has CDR1 LNHDA and CDR2 SQIVND (reference sequence). This CDR3 is built from 14 residues. CDR3 nucleotides: TGTGCCAGTAGTATTTCGGGGGGAGATCAGCCCCAGCATTTT. Amino acids: CASSISGGDQPQHF.

The chain employs TRBV5-1 and TRBJ2-1; the D gene is possibly TRBD1 (6 bases). The CDR3 totals 17 residues. Trimming left V 0 bases short and J 8 bases short, with 21 bases between. Germline V lookup: CDR1 SGHRS, CDR2 YFSETQ. CDR3 nucleotide sequence: TGCGCCAGCAGCTTGGGAATTGCCGAGGGGGTTGGCGATGAGCAGTTCTTC. It specifies CASSLGIAEGVGDEQFF. The complete variable domain, with remaining parts taken from reference TRBV5-1 and TRBJ2-1, reads KAGVTQTPRYLIKTRGQQVTLSCSPISGHRSVSWYQQTPGQGLQFLFEYFSETQRNKGNFPGRFSGRQFSNSRSEMNVSTLELGDSALYLCASSLGIAEGVGDEQFFGPGTRLTVL.

The chain links TRBV19 to TRBJ1-3; D is unclear. The CDR3 sequence is 16 residues long. Germline lookup yields CDR1 LNHDA and CDR2 SQIVND (reference sequence). Deletions cut 7 bases from V and 0 bases from J, with 16 bases between. The CDR3 DNA sequence: TGTGCCAGTACCCATAATTCTAGGAGCTCTGGAAACACCATATATTTT. This sequence encodes CASTHNSRSSGNTIYF. Variable domain in full (rest from reference TRBV19 and TRBJ1-3): DGGITQSPKYLFRKEGQNVTLSCEQNLNHDAMYWYRQDPGQGLRLIYYSQIVNDFQKGDIAEGYSVSREKKESFPLTVTSAQKNPTAFYLCASTHNSRSSGNTIYFGEGSWLTVV.

The count of this clone is one. This chain joins TRBV5-1 and TRBJ2-7, with 8 bases fitting TRBD2. This CDR3 is built from 14 residues. Germline V gene data show CDR1 as SGHRS and CDR2 as YFSETQ. The J segment lost 4 bases and the V segment lost 7 bases, leaving 10 bases of the junction unmatched. CDR3 protein: CASGAGGAGYEQYF. CDR3 DNA: TGCGCCAGCGGTGCCGGGGGGGCCGGGTACGAGCAGTACTTC.

The chain has TRBV11-2 and TRBJ2-2, with 11 bases identical to TRBD1. V was pared by 4 bases and J by 5 bases, with 6 bases of the junction left unmatched. CDR3 length: 16 residues. Germline V gives CDR1 SGHAT, CDR2 FQNNGV. The DNA of the CDR3 is TGTGCCAGCAGCTCCCGTGGGACAGGGGGAACCGGGGAGCTGTTTTTT. It specifies CASSSRGTGGTGELFF.